This T cell receptor beta chain is drawn from a study of cytomegalovirus exposure and HLA in healthy donors. Healthy bone marrow donors formed the donor group. Primers included in the PCR were 60 Vbeta and 13 Jbeta primers. Clones were read by immunoSEQ multiplex PCR, and TCRdb kept only the in-frame ones, dropping some. Of 100,000 or so clones listed, 78% are singletons. Notes on this clone: Its antigen is unknown.

Whole-study results and caveats: Reported findings show TCR beta sequences accurately forecast HLA-A and HLA-B alleles in most subjects. The majority of TCR sequences were rare, yet some public TCRs appeared in many donors.

The TCR was taken from a man aged 25 to 45 in good health and CMV-seronegative. Input material: PBMCs.

CDR3 nucleotide sequence: TGTGCCAGCTCTTCCGGACAGGGGGTTGTCGAGGGTACGCAGTATTTT. Protein: CASSSGQGVVEGTQYF. This sequence joins TRBV18 and TRBJ2-3; 10 nucleotides align to TRBD1. CDR3 length: 16 residues. Trimming removed 6 bases from V and 8 bases from J; junction bases left unmatched: 14. Per the germline V gene, CDR1 is KGHSH and CDR2 is LQKENI.